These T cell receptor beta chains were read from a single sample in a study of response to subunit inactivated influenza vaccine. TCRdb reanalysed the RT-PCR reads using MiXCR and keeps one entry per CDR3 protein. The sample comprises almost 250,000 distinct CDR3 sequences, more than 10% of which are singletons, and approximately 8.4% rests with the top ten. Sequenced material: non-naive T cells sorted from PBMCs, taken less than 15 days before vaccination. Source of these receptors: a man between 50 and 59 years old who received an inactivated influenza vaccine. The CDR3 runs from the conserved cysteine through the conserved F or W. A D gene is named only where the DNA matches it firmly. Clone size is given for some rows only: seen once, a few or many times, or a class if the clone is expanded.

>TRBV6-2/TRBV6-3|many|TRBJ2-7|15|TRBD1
TGTGCCAGCAGGGAGCAGGGGGCGCGAATCTACGAGCAGTACTTC
CASREQGARIYEQYF
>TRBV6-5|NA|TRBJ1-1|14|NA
TGTGCCAGCAGTTACGAAAGCCAAGACACTGAAGCTTTCTTT
CASSYESQDTEAFF
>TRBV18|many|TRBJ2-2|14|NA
TGTGCCAGCTCACCACGTCCATACACCGGGGAGCTGTTTTTT
CASSPRPYTGELFF
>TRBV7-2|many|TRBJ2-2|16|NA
TGTGCCAGCAGCTCCCCGACTGGCGCGAACACCGGGGAGCTGTTTTTT
CASSSPTGANTGELFF
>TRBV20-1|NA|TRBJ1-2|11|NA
TGCAGTGCTAGAGCTGGGCTCGGCTACACCTTC
CSARAGLGYTF
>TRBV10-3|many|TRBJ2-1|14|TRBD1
TGTGCCACTATGTTAGGGGGCCGGACCAATGAGCAGTTCTTC
CATMLGGRTNEQFF
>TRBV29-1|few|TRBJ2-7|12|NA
TGCAGCGTTGTGTCGGCACTCTACGAGCAGTACTTC
CSVVSALYEQYF
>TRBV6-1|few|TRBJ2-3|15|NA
TGTGCCAGCAGTGAATGGTGGGATAGCACAGATACGCAGTATTTT
CASSEWWDSTDTQYF
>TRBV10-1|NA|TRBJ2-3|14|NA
TGCGCCAGCAGTGTATCGGGGACCACAGATACGCAGTATTTT
CASSVSGTTDTQYF
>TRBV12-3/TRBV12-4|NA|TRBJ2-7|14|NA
TGTGCCAGCAGATACAGGCTCTCCTCCTACGAGCAGTACTTC
CASRYRLSSYEQYF
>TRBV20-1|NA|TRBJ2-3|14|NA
TGCAGTGCCATAGATAGCGGTTTATCAGATACGCAGTATTTT
CSAIDSGLSDTQYF
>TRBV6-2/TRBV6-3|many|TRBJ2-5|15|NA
TGTGCCAGCAGTAGACTTCGACAGAACCAAGAGACCCAGTACTTC
CASSRLRQNQETQYF
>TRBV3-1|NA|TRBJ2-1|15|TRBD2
TGTGCCAGCAGCCAGACTAGCGGGGCAAACAATGAGCAGGTCTTC
CASSQTSGANNEQVF